This TCR beta chain emerged from a study of T cells after yellow fever vaccination. Study-level findings and limits: Weaker, the secondary response had a peak occurring faster, on day 5 versus 15. Reappearing after the booster were most of the clones from primary vaccination (about 96% CD4, roughly 86% CD8).

A remark on this clonotype: Antigen: not known.

Trimming took 1 base from V and 4 from J, leaving 10 bases between them. This CDR3 spans 14 amino acids. Germline V gene lookup returns CDR1 LGHNA and CDR2 YNFKEQ. The 5'RACE template-switching step produced TCR cDNA and added a universal primer site and UMIs. TCRdb passed the 5' RACE reads through MiXCR, listing each CDR3 protein once. The data show 200,000 to 300,000 distinct CDR3 sequences, roughly 13% seen once. The sequence was obtained from a man aged 25 to 45 who received the YFV17D yellow fever vaccine. The starting material was CD4+ T cells sorted from PBMCs, obtained 45 days after the yellow fever booster vaccination. This rearrangement joins TRBV4-2 to TRBJ1-2; D gene uncertain. The CDR3 DNA reads as TGTGCCAGCAGCCAAGTGTTGGAATTCTATGGCTACACCTTC. Translating it yields CASSQVLEFYGYTF.